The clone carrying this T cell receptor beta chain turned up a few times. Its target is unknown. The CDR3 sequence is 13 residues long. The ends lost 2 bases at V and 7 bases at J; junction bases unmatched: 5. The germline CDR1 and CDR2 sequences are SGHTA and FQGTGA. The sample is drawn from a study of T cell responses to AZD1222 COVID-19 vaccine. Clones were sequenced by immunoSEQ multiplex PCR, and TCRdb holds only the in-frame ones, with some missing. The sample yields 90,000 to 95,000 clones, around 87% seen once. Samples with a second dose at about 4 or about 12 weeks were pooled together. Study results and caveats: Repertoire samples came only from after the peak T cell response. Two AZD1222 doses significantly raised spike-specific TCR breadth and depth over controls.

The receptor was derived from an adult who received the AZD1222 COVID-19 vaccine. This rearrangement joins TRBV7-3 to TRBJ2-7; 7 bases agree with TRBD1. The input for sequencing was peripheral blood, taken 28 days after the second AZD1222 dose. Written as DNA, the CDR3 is TGTGCCAGCAGCTTAGAAGCAGGGGGAGAGCAGTACTTC. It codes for CASSLEAGGEQYF.